These 10 T cell receptor beta chains were all obtained from the same sample, sequenced in a study of T cell responses to AZD1222 COVID-19 vaccine. Clones were sequenced by immunoSEQ multiplex PCR, and TCRdb holds only the in-frame ones, with some missing. Among some 80,000 clones listed, around 80% were seen once. The sequenced sample was peripheral blood, obtained 28 days after the second dose of the MenACWY control vaccine. All receptors come from an adult who received the MenACWY meningococcal vaccine as a control.

The chain combines TRBV6-5 with TRBJ1-1, with D hard to call. Trimming stripped 6 bases from V and 1 base from J, with 12 bases between. The CDR3 has 14 residues. CDR1 and CDR2 (germline): MNHEY, SVGAGI. CDR3 bases: TGTGCCAGCAGCGGGGTAGCGCAGAACACTGAAGCTTTCTTT. Its translation is CASSGVAQNTEAFF.

The chain combines TRBV11-2 with TRBJ1-2; D perhaps matches TRBD1 (6 bases). Looked up from germline, CDR1 is SGHAT and CDR2 is FQNNGV. The CDR3 covers 17 residues. The germline V and J ends were trimmed by 0 bases and 1 base, with 15 bases remaining between them. The CDR3 sequence: CASSLDFHKGDNYGYTF. The CDR3 nucleotides read TGTGCCAGCAGCTTAGATTTCCATAAGGGGGATAACTATGGCTACACCTTC. Supplemented by reference TRBV11-2 and TRBJ1-2, the full variable domain reads EAGVAQSPRYKIIEKRQSVAFWCNPISGHATLYWYQQILGQGPKLLIQFQNNGVVDDSQLPKDRFSAERLKGVDSTLKIQPAKLEDSAVYLCASSLDFHKGDNYGYTFGSGTRLTVV.

The genes are TRBV3-1 (or the pseudogene TRBV3-2) and TRBJ1-3, with no clear D. The germline V gene has CDR1 LGHDT and CDR2 YNNKEL (reference sequence). V was cut by 1 base and J by 0 bases, with 1 base left in between. The CDR3 sequence is 13 residues long. The CDR3 here is CASSQVSGNTIYF. The CDR3 coding sequence is TGTGCCAGCAGCCAAGTCTCTGGAAACACCATATATTTT.

This chain uses TRBV19 with TRBJ1-1; 9 bases are a match to TRBD1. Trimming removed 5 bases from V and 4 bases from J; junction bases left unmatched: 8. Germline CDR1 is LNHDA and CDR2 is SQIVND (reference sequence). CDR3 length: 15 residues. CDR3 amino acids: CASSPGQGLGTEAFF. The CDR3 DNA follows: TGTGCCAGTAGTCCCGGACAGGGGTTAGGCACTGAAGCTTTCTTT.

V is TRBV24-1 and J is TRBJ1-5; D perhaps matches TRBD1 (6 bases). The V gene's germline CDR1 is KGHDR and CDR2 SFDVKD. V lost 7 bases, J lost 2 bases, and 8 bases lay in between. The CDR3 has 13 residues. The CDR3: CATSRGGNQPQHF. The CDR3 DNA follows: TGTGCCACCAGCAGGGGCGGCAATCAGCCCCAGCATTTT.

This clone counts as medium-sized (0.01 to 0.1%). The CDR3 region is CASSRQGMTEAFF. CDR3 in DNA: TGTGCCAGCAGCCGACAGGGGATGACTGAAGCTTTCTTT. The rearrangement links TRBV11-2 to TRBJ1-1; 8 bases agree with TRBD1. With 5 bases clipped from V and 5 bases from J, the junction kept 4 bases outside the gene matches. There are 13 residues in the CDR3. CDR1 is SGHAT, CDR2 FQNNGV, per germline.

CDR3 protein: CASSQEMSRVGEQFF. CDR3 sequence (DNA): TGTGCCAGCAGTCAAGAAATGTCCAGGGTAGGTGAGCAGTTCTTC. This chain uses TRBV6-1 with TRBJ2-1; D may be TRBD1 (5 bases). The CDR3 runs 15 residues. V lost 5 bases, J lost 9 bases, and 20 bases lay in between. Germline assignment: CDR1 MNHNS and CDR2 SASEGT.

V gene TRBV10-3 combines with J gene TRBJ2-3; the match to TRBD2 covers 8 bases. The length of the CDR3 is 16 residues. The germline V gene has CDR1 ENHRY and CDR2 SYGVKD. Trimming took 6 bases from V and 2 from J; bases not matched to a gene: 10. CDR3 nucleotide sequence: TGTGCCATCAGCCCGGGAGGGGACTTACTCACAGATACGCAGTATTTT. Protein sequence: CAISPGGDLLTDTQYF.

The gene calls are TRBV7-8 and TRBJ2-1, with D maybe TRBD1 (6 bases). Trimming shortened V by 4 bases and J by 9 bases, and 13 bases separated the two germline ends. The CDR3 runs to 13 residues. Germline-derived CDR1 and CDR2 are SGHVS and FQNEAQ. CDR3 region: CASSSTQGGEQFF. The CDR3 DNA follows: TGTGCCAGCAGCTCGACACAGGGCGGTGAGCAGTTCTTC. Looking up the rest from reference TRBV7-8 and TRBJ2-1 gives the full variable domain: GAGVSQSPRYKVAKRGQDVALRCDPISGHVSLFWYQQALGQGPEFLTYFQNEAQLDKSGLPSDRFFAERPEGSVSTLKIQRTQQEDSAVYLCASSSTQGGEQFFGPGTRLTVL.

The chain recombines TRBV5-6 with TRBJ1-2; no clear D. The CDR3 sequence is 14 residues long. V was pared by 2 bases and J by 3 bases, with 11 bases between. Per the germline V gene, CDR1 is SGHDT and CDR2 is YYEEEE. CDR3 protein: CASSFLDGDYGYTF. CDR3 DNA sequence: TGTGCCAGCAGCTTCCTCGACGGAGACTATGGCTACACCTTC.